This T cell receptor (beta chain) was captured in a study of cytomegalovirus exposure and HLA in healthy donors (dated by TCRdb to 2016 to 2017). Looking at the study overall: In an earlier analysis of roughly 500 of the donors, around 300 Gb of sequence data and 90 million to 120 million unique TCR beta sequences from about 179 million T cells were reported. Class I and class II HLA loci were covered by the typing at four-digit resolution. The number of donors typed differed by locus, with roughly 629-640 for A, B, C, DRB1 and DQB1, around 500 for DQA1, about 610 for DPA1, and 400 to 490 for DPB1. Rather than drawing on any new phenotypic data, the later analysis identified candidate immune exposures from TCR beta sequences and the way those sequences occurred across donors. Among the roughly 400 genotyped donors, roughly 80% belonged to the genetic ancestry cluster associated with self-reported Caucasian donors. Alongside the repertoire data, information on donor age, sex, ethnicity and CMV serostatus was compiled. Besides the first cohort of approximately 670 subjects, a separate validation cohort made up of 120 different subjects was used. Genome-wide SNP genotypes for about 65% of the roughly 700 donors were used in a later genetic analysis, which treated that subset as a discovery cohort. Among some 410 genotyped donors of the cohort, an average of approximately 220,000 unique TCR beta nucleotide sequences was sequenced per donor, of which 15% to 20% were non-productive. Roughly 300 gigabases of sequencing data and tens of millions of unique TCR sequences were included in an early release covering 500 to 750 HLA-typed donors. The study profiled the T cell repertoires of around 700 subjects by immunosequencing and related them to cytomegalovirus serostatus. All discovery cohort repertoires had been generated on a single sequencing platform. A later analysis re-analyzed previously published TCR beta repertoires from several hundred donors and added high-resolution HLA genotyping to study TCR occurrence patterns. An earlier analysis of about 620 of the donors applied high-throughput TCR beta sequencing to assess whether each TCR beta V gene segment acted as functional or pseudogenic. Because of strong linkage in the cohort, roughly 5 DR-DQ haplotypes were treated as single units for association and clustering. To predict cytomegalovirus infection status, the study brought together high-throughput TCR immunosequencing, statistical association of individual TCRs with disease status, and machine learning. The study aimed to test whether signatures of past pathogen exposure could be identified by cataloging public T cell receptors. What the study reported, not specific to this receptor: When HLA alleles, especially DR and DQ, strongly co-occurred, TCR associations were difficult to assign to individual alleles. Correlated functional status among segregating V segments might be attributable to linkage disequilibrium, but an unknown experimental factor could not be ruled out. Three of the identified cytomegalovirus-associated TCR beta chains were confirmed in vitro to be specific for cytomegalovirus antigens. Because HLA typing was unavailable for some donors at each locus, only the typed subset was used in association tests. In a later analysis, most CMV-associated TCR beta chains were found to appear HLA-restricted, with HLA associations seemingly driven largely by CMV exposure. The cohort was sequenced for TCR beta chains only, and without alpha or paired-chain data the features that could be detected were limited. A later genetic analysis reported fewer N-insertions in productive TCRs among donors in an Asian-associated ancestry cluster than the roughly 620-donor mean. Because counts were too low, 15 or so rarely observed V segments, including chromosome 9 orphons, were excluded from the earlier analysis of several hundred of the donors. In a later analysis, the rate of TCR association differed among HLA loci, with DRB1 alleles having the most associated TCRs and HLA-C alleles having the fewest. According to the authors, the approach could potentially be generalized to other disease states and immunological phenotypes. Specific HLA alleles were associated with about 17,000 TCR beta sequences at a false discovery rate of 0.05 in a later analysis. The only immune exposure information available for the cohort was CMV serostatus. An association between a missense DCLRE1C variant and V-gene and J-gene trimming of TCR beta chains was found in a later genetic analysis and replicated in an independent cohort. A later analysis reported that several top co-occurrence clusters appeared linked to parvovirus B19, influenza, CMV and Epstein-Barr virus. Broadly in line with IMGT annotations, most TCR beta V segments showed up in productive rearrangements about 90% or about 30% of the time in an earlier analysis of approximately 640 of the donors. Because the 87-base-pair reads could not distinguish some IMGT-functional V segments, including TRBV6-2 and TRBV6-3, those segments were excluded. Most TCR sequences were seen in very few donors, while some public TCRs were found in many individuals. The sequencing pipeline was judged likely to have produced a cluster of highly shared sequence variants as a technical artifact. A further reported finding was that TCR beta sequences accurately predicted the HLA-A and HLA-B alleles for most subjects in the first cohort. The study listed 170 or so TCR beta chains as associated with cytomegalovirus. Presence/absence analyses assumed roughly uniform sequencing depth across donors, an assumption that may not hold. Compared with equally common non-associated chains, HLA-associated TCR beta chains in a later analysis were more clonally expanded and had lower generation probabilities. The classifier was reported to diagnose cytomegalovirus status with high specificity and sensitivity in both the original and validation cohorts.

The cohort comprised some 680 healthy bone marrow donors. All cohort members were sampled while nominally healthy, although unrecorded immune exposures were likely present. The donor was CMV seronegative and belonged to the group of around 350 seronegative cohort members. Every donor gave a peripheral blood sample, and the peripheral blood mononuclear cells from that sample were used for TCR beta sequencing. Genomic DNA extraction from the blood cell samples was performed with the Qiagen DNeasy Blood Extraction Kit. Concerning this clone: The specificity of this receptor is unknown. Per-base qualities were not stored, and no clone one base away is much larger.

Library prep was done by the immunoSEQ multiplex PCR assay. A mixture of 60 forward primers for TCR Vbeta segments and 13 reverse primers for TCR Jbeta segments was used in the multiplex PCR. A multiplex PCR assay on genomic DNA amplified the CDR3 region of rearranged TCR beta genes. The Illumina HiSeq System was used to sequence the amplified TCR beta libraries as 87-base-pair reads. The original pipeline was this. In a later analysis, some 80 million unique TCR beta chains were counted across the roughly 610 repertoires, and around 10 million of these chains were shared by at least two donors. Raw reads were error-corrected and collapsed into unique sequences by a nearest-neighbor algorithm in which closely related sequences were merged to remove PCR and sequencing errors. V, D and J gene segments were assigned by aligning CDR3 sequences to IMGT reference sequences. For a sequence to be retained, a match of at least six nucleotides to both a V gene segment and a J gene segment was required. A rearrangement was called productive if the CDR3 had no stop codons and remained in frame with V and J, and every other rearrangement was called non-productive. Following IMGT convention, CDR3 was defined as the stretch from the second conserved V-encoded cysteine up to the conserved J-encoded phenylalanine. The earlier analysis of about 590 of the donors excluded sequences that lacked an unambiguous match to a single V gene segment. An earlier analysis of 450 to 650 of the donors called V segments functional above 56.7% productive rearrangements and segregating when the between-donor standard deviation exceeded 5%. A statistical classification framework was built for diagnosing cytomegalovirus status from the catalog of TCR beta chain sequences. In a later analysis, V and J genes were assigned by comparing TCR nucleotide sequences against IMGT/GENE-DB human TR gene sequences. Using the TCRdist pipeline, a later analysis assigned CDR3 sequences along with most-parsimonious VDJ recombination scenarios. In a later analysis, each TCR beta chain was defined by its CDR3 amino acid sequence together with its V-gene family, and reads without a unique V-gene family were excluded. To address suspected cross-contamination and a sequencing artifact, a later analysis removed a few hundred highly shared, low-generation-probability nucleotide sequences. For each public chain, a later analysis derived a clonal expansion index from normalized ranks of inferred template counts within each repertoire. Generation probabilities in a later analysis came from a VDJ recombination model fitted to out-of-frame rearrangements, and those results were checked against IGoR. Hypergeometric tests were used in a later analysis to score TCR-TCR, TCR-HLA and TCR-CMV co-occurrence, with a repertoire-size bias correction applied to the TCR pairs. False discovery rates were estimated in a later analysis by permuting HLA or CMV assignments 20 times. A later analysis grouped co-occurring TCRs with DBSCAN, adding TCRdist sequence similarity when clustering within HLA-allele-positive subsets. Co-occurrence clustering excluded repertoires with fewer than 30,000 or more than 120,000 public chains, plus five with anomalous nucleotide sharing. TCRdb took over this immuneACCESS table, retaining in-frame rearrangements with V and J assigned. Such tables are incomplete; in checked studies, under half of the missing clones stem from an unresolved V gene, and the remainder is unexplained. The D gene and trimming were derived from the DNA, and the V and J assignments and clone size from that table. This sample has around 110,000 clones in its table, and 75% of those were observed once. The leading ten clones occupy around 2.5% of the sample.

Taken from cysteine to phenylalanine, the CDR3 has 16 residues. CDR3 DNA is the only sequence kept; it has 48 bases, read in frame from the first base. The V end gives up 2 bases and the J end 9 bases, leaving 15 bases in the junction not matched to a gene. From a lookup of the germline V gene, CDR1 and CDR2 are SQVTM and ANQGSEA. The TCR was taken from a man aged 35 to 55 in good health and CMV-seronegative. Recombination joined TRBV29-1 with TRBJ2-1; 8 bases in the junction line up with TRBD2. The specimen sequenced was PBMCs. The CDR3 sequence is CSVESPSGGAPREQFF. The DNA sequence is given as TGCAGCGTTGAAAGTCCAAGCGGGGGCGCTCCTCGTGAGCAGTTCTTC.